This T cell receptor (beta chain) was sequenced in a study of blood T cell repertoires in COVID-19. About the research overall: Samples of COVID-19 (acute and convalescent) were obtained from the United States, Italy and Spain. Sources were T cells, B-cell-depleted T cells, or PBMCs; the material itself was cDNA or gDNA.

The CDR3 extends over 16 amino acids. Germline CDR1 and CDR2: MDHEN and SYDVKM. Trimming at V came to 10 bases and at J to 8 bases, leaving 16 bases not matched to a gene. Authors' data handling: It was from reference gene primer amplification that nucleated cell counts were estimated. Here immunoSEQ multiplex PCR was the method, and the copy in TCRdb shows in-frame clones only, minus some. Clone size and the V and J calls come from that table; the DNA yielded D and trimming. The sample consists of under 300,000 clones, 86% of them appearing once. The V call is TRBV28, the J call TRBJ1-3; 11 positions agree with TRBD1. Sequenced material: peripheral blood. This receptor was identified in a man between 60 and 70 years old with acute or convalescent COVID-19. The CDR3 spells CATDPGTGGYWDTIYF. The CDR3 DNA sequence: TGTGCCACCGATCCCGGGACAGGGGGTTATTGGGACACCATATATTTT. The whole variable domain, remainder taken from reference TRBV28 and TRBJ1-3, is DVKVTQSSRYLVKRTGEKVFLECVQDMDHENMFWYRQDPGLGLRLIYFSYDVKMKEKGDIPEGYSVSREKKERFSLILESASTNQTSMYLCATDPGTGGYWDTIYFGEGSWLTVV.